The 32 T cell receptor beta chains below were found in one sample sequenced in a study of molecular identifiers for immune sequencing clone quantification (dated by TCRdb to the late 2010s). Libraries were prepared through PCR. Sequencing took place on a NextSeq 500. TCRdb handled the public reads itself, with Q25 trimming in fastp and clone calling in MiXCR, and kept productive beta chains. CDR3 protein sequences are deduplicated, and each keeps its most common genes and DNA. This sample holds about 630,000 distinct CDR3 sequences; approximately 24% were observed only once. Clones ranked in the top ten supply 0.78% of the sample. The sample was naive CD8+ T cells from blood, with Jurkat cell RNA spiked in. Per the publication, the cell subset or site label means: FACS-sorted CD8+CD4-CCR7+CD45RA+ naive T cells. The receptors stem from a human donor in good health. Some libraries in this study had Jurkat cell RNA spiked in.

This clonotype came up many times. J is TRBJ1-1 and V is TRBV4-3; TRBD1 might be the D (6 bases). The CDR3 length is 15 residues. CDR1 and CDR2 from the germline V gene are LGHNA and YSLEER. Trimming left V 2 bases short and J 4 bases short, with 14 bases between. The CDR3 sequence is CASSQSTGMGTEAFF. As DNA, the CDR3 is TGCGCCAGCAGCCAATCAACAGGGATGGGCACTGAAGCTTTCTTT.

This rearrangement joins TRBV6-5 to TRBJ2-7, with TRBD1 matching 10 bases. CDR1 MNHEY and CDR2 SVGAGI come from the germline V gene. Germline trimming cut 0 bases from V and 4 bases from J; bases unmatched to any gene: 3. The CDR3 runs to 15 residues. CDR3 coding DNA: TGTGCCAGCAGTTACTCAGGACAGGGGGGGTACGAGCAGTACTTC. Its protein product is CASSYSGQGGYEQYF.

As concerns this clonotype: A single base separates this from a much larger clone, so it may be a read error. The chain carries TRBV20-1 and TRBJ2-7; D possibly matches TRBD1 or TRBD2 (5 bases each). There are 12 residues in the CDR3. The V gene's germline CDR1 is DFQATT and CDR2 SNEGSKA (reference sequence). This chain's CDR3 is CSASTGTYKQYF. In DNA form, the CDR3 reads TGCAGTGCTAGCACTGGGACCTACAAGCAGTACTTC.

This clonotype has only a few counts. V usage is TRBV4-3 and J usage is TRBJ2-7; TRBD2 might be the D (6 bases). The germline V gene has CDR1 LGHNA and CDR2 YSLEER. The V end lost 0 bases, the J end lost 0 bases, and 9 bases lay between the germline ends. This CDR3 is 15 amino acids long. The CDR3 DNA reads TGCGCCAGCAGCCAAGACGCGGGGAGCTCCTACGAGCAGTACTTC. As protein: CASSQDAGSSYEQYF.

The CDR3 region is CASSLYPVSYGYTF. The CDR3 DNA sequence: TGTGCCAGTAGTCTGTACCCCGTTTCCTATGGCTACACCTTC. This chain connects TRBV19 to TRBJ1-2; no reliable D call. Germline V gene sequence: CDR1 LNHDA, CDR2 SQIVND (reference sequence). V was cut by 5 bases and J by 4 bases, with 14 bases left in between. This CDR3 is 14 amino acids long.

The chain has TRBV19 and TRBJ1-4, with D hard to call. Trimming took 5 bases from V and 6 from J, leaving 13 bases between them. In germline, CDR1 is LNHDA, CDR2 SQIVND (reference sequence). The CDR3 consists of 14 residues. The CDR3 sequence is CASSPGYAHEKLFF. The CDR3 DNA reads TGTGCCAGTAGTCCAGGCTACGCGCATGAAAAACTGTTTTTT.

This clonotype was recorded a few times. The CDR3 DNA reads TGCGCCAGCAGTGCTGACAGGGTCGCTCCCTACGAGCAGTACTTC. Residues: CASSADRVAPYEQYF. The chain links TRBV10-1 to TRBJ2-7; 7 nucleotides agree with TRBD1. Looked up from germline, CDR1 is WNHNN and CDR2 is SYGVQD (reference sequence). The CDR3 extends over 15 amino acids. V shed 4 bases and J 2 bases; nucleotides not matched to a gene: 8.

The sample holds a few counts of this clonotype. The V and J genes are TRBV9 and TRBJ2-1; D is unclear. CDR3 length equals 15 residues. Trimming left V 0 bases short and J 5 bases short, with 12 bases between. In germline, CDR1 is SGDLS, CDR2 YYNGEE. CDR3 nucleotide sequence: TGTGCCAGCAGCGTAGGAAGGTCGACGAACAATGAGCAGTTCTTC. This encodes CASSVGRSTNNEQFF. The entire variable domain, with the rest obtained from reference TRBV9 and TRBJ2-1, is as follows: DSGVTQTPKHLITATGQRVTLRCSPRSGDLSVYWYQQSLDQGLQFLIQYYNGEERAKGNILERFSAQQFPDLHSELNLSSLELGDSALYFCASSVGRSTNNEQFFGPGTRLTVL.

In DNA, the CDR3 is TGTGCCAGCAGCAAAAAGGGCCAGGTTAATTCCCCCCCCCACTTT. This encodes CASSKKGQVNSPPHF. V is TRBV21-1 and J is TRBJ1-6. TRBV21-1 is a pseudogene segment. The CDR3 length is 15 residues.

This clonotype was seen only a few times. The chain links TRBV20-1 to TRBJ1-4; D gene uncertain. CDR1 is DFQATT, CDR2 SNEGSKA, per germline (reference sequence). CDR3 length equals 16 residues. Trimming pared 3 bases from V and 4 bases from J, leaving 18 bases between. Written as DNA, the CDR3 is TGCAGTGCTAGTGATGACCCGCTGGAACTTAATGAAAAACTGTTTTTT. This encodes CSASDDPLELNEKLFF.

This sequence joins TRBV28 and TRBJ1-6, with TRBD1 identical over 12 bases. This CDR3 is built from 17 residues. Losses at the gene ends were 1 base for V and 10 bases for J; bases not matched to a gene: 8. Germline V lookup: CDR1 MDHEN, CDR2 SYDVKM. The CDR3 loop is CASSLSPGQGARSPLHF. Written as DNA, the CDR3 is TGTGCCAGCAGTTTATCGCCGGGACAGGGGGCGAGGTCACCCCTCCACTTT.

A remark on this clonotype: This may be a read error: a much more frequent sequence differs by one nucleotide. This chain joins TRBV11-2 and TRBJ2-7; a possible D gene is TRBD2 (7 bases). Germline CDR1 SGHAT, CDR2 FQNNGV. The CDR3 has 13 amino acids. The CDR3 nucleotides read TGTGCCAGCAGCTTAGGGGGGGGCCACGAGCGGTACTTC. Its translation is CASSLGGGHERYF.

Regarding this clonotype: One end of the junction does not line up with germline, which may come from a read error. V usage is TRBV20-1 and J usage is TRBJ2-2; 7 nucleotides match TRBD2. The germline gives CDR1 DFQATT, CDR2 SNEGSKA (reference sequence). The CDR3 covers 13 residues. CDR3 sequence reads: CSTRIAGTGELFF. As DNA, the CDR3 is TGCAGTACTAGAATAGCGGGCACCGGGGAGCTGTTTTTT.

Many counts were recorded for this clonotype. The V gene is TRBV9, the J gene TRBJ1-2; 9 bases match TRBD1. The germline CDR1 and CDR2 sequences are SGDLS and YYNGEE. With 2 bases clipped from V and 5 bases from J, the junction kept 13 bases outside the gene matches. This CDR3 has 17 residues. The CDR3 sequence is CASSVETPTGGSYGYTF. CDR3 nucleotide sequence: TGTGCCAGCAGCGTCGAGACCCCGACAGGGGGTAGTTATGGCTACACCTTC. Supplemented by reference TRBV9 and TRBJ1-2, the full variable domain reads DSGVTQTPKHLITATGQRVTLRCSPRSGDLSVYWYQQSLDQGLQFLIQYYNGEERAKGNILERFSAQQFPDLHSELNLSSLELGDSALYFCASSVETPTGGSYGYTFGSGTRLTVV.

This clonotype showed up many times. J is TRBJ2-3 and V is TRBV9, with no clear D. V was shortened by 1 base and J by 12 bases, with 15 bases between the two germline ends. The V gene's germline CDR1 is SGDLS and CDR2 YYNGEE. CDR3 length equals 13 residues. This CDR3 reads CASSVSDSPHQYF. The CDR3 DNA sequence: TGTGCCAGCAGCGTATCCGACTCACCTCACCAGTATTTT.

Ten or more counts support this clonotype. The gene calls are TRBV20-1 and TRBJ2-7, with 7 bases that match TRBD2. The V and J ends lost 0 bases and 6 bases, in that order; junction bases with no gene match: 2. This CDR3 has 12 residues. Germline V gives CDR1 DFQATT, CDR2 SNEGSKA (reference sequence). DNA for the CDR3: TGCAGTGCTAGAGACCTAGCGGCCGAGCAGTACTTC. Translation gives CSARDLAAEQYF.

This clonotype was picked up many times. The chain links TRBV7-2 to TRBJ2-3; 8 bases are a match to TRBD2. V shed 3 bases and J 1 base; nucleotides not matched to a gene: 12. This CDR3 contains 18 residues. The germline CDR1 and CDR2 sequences are SGHTA and FQGNSA. CDR3: CASSFSTSPGGGTDTQYF. In DNA form, the CDR3 reads TGTGCCAGCAGCTTTTCTACGTCCCCGGGGGGGGGCACAGATACGCAGTATTTT.

The chain employs TRBV7-2 and TRBJ2-1; D is possibly TRBD1 (7 bases). Trimming removed 0 bases from V and 6 bases from J, with 18 bases in between. Per germline, CDR1 SGHTA and CDR2 FQGNSA. CDR3 length: 17 amino acids. For the CDR3, the DNA is TGTGCCAGCAGCTTAGCGCTGGGCAGGGGGGAACCCAATGAGCAGTTCTTC. Residues: CASSLALGRGEPNEQFF.

This clonotype has only one observation. The chain couples TRBV10-2 to TRBJ2-7; 8 positions agree with TRBD1. With V trimmed by 9 bases and J by 3 bases, 7 bases remained unmatched. The CDR3 is 13 amino acids. CDR1 is WSHSY, CDR2 SAAADI, per germline. The CDR3 coding sequence is TGCGCCAGTAGGACAGGGTCAAACTACGAGCAGTACTTC. Amino acid sequence: CASRTGSNYEQYF.

This clonotype has ten or more counts. The chain couples TRBV5-1 to TRBJ2-5, with 8 bases lining up with TRBD1. The CDR3 runs 15 residues. The V gene's germline CDR1 is SGHRS and CDR2 YFSETQ. Unmatched junction bases numbered 6, after V lost 0 bases and J lost 5 bases. The CDR3 nucleotides read TGCGCCAGCAGCTTGGAGCAGGGGGCCGGGGAGACCCAGTACTTC. This translates into CASSLEQGAGETQYF.

This rearrangement joins TRBV7-9 to TRBJ1-2, with 8 bases lining up with TRBD1. Per the germline V gene, CDR1 is SEHNR and CDR2 is FQNEAQ (reference sequence). The CDR3 runs to 17 residues. With V trimmed by 2 bases and J by 3 bases, 11 bases remained unmatched. CDR3 sequence: CASSLWQGANSDYGYTF. CDR3 sequence (DNA): TGTGCCAGCAGCTTATGGCAGGGGGCTAATTCCGACTATGGCTACACCTTC.

This sequence joins TRBV29-1 and TRBJ2-4, with D possibly being TRBD1 or TRBD2 (5 bases each). Trimming removed 3 bases from V and 8 bases from J, with 17 bases in between. Looked up from germline, CDR1 is SQVTM and CDR2 is ANQGSEA. CDR3 length equals 14 residues. CDR3 DNA: TGCAGCGTTGAGGGGGAAGGGGCGTTAGACATTCAGTACTTC. Translation: CSVEGEGALDIQYF.

This chain uses TRBV7-9 with TRBJ1-2; D gene uncertain. Germline CDR1 is SEHNR and CDR2 is FQNEAQ (reference sequence). Deletions cut 1 base from V and 6 bases from J, with 12 bases between. The CDR3 is made up of 14 amino acids. CDR3 nucleotides: TGTGCCAGCAGCTTAGTAACTAGCTTCCATGGCTACACCTTC. This codes for CASSLVTSFHGYTF.

V is TRBV11-1 and J is TRBJ2-2, with 7 bases that match TRBD2. The germline V gene has CDR1 SGHAT and CDR2 FQDESV (reference sequence). The CDR3 totals 15 residues. V trimming: 2 bases; J trimming: 2 bases; junction bases outside the gene matches: 2. In DNA form, the CDR3 reads TGTGCCAGCAGCTTACCTAGCGGTAACACCGGGGAGCTGTTTTTT. Its translation is CASSLPSGNTGELFF. Complete variable domain (other parts from reference TRBV11-1 and TRBJ2-2): EAEVAQSPRYKITEKSQAVAFWCDPISGHATLYWYRQILGQGPELLVQFQDESVVDDSQLPKDRFSAERLKGVDSTLKIQPAELGDSAMYLCASSLPSGNTGELFFGEGSRLTVL.

This clonotype was counted only a few times. This chain links TRBV7-6 with TRBJ2-5, with D possibly TRBD2 on 5 matching bases. The CDR3 covers 15 residues. V gave up 2 bases and J gave up 1 base, with 11 bases separating them. CDR1 and CDR2 from the germline V gene are SGHVS and FNYEAQ. CDR3 in amino acids: CASSLLGGLQETQYF. The DNA for the CDR3 is TGTGCCAGCAGCTTATTAGGCGGGCTCCAAGAGACCCAGTACTTC.

The rearrangement joins TRBV19 to TRBJ2-7; unclear D gene. Per germline, CDR1 LNHDA and CDR2 SQIVND (reference sequence). There are 14 residues in the CDR3. V gave up 3 bases and J gave up 5 bases, with 14 bases separating them. CDR3 sequence reads: CASSIGSLGNEQYF. CDR3 nucleotide sequence: TGTGCCAGTAGTATTGGATCCCTCGGAAACGAGCAGTACTTC.

This chain links TRBV12-3 or TRBV12-4 with TRBJ2-1, with D uncertain. The CDR3 contains 12 residues. Trimming left V 7 bases short and J 6 bases short, with 10 bases between. CDR3 nucleotides: TGTGCCAGCACCCCCCGAAGCAATGAGCAGTTCTTC. Translated, it gives CASTPRSNEQFF.

This chain uses TRBV7-9 with TRBJ1-3; D remains ambiguous. V lost 5 bases, J lost 9 bases, and 20 bases lay in between. There are 15 residues in the CDR3. Germline V CDR1 and CDR2: SEHNR, FQNEAQ (reference sequence). The CDR3 bases are TGTGCCAGCAGCCCGTCCTGGACCGCCGATTTCACCATATATTTT. Residues: CASSPSWTADFTIYF.

The table lists this clonotype with a few counts. The chain joins TRBV10-2 to TRBJ2-3; 16 bases are shared with TRBD2. Germline V CDR1 and CDR2: WSHSY, SAAADI. With 7 bases clipped from V and 2 bases from J, the junction kept 9 bases outside the gene matches. This CDR3 is built from 18 residues. CDR3 sequence: CASTLGLAGGRVTDTQYF. In nucleotides, the CDR3 is TGCGCCAGCACCCTGGGACTAGCGGGGGGGCGGGTCACAGATACGCAGTATTTT.

This clonotype was observed at least ten times. The gene calls are TRBV10-2 and TRBJ1-5; no clear D. V was pared by 0 bases and J by 3 bases, with 6 bases between. CDR1 and CDR2 (germline): WSHSY, SAAADI. This CDR3 comprises 14 residues. CDR3 protein: CASSESGPNQPQHF. As DNA, the CDR3 is TGCGCCAGCAGTGAGTCTGGGCCCAATCAGCCCCAGCATTTT.

At least ten counts were recorded for this clonotype. CDR3 nucleotides: TGCAGCGTTGAAGATTTGGGGCCGGTTGGTGAGCAGTTCTTC. It translates to CSVEDLGPVGEQFF. V and J are TRBV29-1 and TRBJ2-1; the D gene is possibly TRBD1 (5 bases). V lost 0 bases, J lost 9 bases, and 15 bases lay in between. The CDR3 length is 14 residues. Germline CDR1 is SQVTM and CDR2 is ANQGSEA.

This clonotype was seen more than once but under ten times. This chain uses TRBV9 with TRBJ1-3, with a tentative D call TRBD1 (6 bases). Per the germline V gene, CDR1 is SGDLS and CDR2 is YYNGEE. CDR3 length: 18 residues. V was shortened by 0 bases and J by 0 bases, with 16 bases between the two germline ends. The chain's CDR3 is CASSVGSGQRDSGNTIYF. In DNA, the CDR3 is TGTGCCAGCAGCGTAGGATCTGGACAGCGAGACTCTGGAAACACCATATATTTT.